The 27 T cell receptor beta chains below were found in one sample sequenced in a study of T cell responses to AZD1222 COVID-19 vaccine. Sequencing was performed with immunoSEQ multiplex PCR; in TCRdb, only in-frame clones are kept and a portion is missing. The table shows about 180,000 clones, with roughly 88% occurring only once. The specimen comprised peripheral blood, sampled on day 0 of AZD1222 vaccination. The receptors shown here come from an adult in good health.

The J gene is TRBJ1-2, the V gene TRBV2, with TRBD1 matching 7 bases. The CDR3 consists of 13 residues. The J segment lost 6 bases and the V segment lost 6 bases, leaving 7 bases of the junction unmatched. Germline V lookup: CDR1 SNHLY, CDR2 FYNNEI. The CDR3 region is CASSLDRIDGYTF. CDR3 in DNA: TGTGCCAGCAGCTTGGACAGGATTGATGGCTACACCTTC.

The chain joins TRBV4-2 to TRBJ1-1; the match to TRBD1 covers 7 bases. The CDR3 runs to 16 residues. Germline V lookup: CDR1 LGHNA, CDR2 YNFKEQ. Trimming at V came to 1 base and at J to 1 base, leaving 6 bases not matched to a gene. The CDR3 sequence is CASSQGERGPNTEAFF. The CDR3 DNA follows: TGTGCCAGCAGCCAAGGTGAAAGGGGGCCGAACACTGAAGCTTTCTTT.

The CDR3 region has the DNA TGTGCCAGCAGCCAGAGACAGGGTGGTGACTATGGCTACACCTTC. Protein sequence: CASSQRQGGDYGYTF. The chain is built from TRBV4-2 and TRBJ1-2; the match to TRBD1 covers 7 bases. The CDR3 has 15 residues. With 3 bases clipped from V and 3 bases from J, the junction kept 7 bases outside the gene matches. The germline V gene has CDR1 LGHNA and CDR2 YNFKEQ.

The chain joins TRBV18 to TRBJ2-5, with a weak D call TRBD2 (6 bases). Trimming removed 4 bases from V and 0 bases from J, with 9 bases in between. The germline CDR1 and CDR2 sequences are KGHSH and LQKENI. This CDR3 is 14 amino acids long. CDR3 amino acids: CASSRGGDQETQYF. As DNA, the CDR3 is TGTGCCAGCTCACGGGGCGGGGACCAAGAGACCCAGTACTTC.

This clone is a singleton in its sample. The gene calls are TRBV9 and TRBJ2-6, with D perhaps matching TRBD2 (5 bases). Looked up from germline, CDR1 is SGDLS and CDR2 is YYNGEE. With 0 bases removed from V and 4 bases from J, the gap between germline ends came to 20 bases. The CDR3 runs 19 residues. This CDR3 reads CASSVGLLGEGSGANVLTF. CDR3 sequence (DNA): TGTGCCAGCAGCGTAGGTCTGCTAGGAGAGGGCTCCGGGGCCAACGTCCTGACTTTC.

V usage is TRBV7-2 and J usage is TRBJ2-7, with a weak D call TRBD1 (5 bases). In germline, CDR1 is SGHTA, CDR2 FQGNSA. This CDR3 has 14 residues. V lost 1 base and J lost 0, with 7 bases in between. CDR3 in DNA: TGTGCCAGCAGCTTAGGACAGTCCTCCTACGAGCAGTACTTC. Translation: CASSLGQSSYEQYF.

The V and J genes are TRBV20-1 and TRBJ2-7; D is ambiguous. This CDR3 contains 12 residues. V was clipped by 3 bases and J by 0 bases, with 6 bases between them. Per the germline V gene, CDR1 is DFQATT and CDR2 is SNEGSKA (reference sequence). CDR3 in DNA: TGCAGTGCTAGTGCGGCCTCCTACGAGCAGTACTTC. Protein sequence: CSASAASYEQYF.

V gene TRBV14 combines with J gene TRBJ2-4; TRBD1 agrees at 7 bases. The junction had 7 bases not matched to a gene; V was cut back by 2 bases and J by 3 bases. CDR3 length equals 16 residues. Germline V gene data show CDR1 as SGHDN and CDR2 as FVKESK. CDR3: CASSQNLGQVKNIQYF. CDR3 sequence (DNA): TGTGCCAGCAGCCAAAACCTCGGACAGGTCAAAAACATTCAGTACTTC.

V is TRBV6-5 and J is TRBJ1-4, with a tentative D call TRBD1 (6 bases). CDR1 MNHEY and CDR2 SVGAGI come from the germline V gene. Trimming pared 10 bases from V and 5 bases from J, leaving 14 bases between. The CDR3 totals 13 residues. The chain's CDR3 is CATFGGGNEKLFF. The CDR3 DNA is TGTGCCACTTTCGGGGGCGGAAATGAAAAACTGTTTTTT.

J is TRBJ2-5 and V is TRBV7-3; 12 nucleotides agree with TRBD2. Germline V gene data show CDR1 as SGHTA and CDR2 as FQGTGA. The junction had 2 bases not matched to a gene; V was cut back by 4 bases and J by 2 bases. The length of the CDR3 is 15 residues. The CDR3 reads CASSSLAGGQETQYF. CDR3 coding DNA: TGTGCCAGCAGCTCCCTAGCGGGGGGGCAAGAGACCCAGTACTTC.

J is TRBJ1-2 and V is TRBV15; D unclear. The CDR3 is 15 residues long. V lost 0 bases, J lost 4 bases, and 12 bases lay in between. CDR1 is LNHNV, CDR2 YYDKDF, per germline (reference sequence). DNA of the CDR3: TGTGCCACCAGCAGAGATCCGCGGGGTCTCTATGGCTACACCTTC. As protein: CATSRDPRGLYGYTF. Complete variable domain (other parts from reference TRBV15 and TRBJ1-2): DAMVIQNPRYQVTQFGKPVTLSCSQTLNHNVMYWYQQKSSQAPKLLFHYYDKDFNNEADTPDNFQSRRPNTSFCFLDIRSPGLGDTAMYLCATSRDPRGLYGYTFGSGTRLTVV.

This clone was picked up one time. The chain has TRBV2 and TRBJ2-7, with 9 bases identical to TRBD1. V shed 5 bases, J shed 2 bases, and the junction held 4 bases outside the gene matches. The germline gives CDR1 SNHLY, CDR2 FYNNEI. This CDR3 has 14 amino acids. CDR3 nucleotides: TGTGCCAGCAGTCGGACAGGGGCGGCCTACGAGCAGTACTTC. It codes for CASSRTGAAYEQYF.

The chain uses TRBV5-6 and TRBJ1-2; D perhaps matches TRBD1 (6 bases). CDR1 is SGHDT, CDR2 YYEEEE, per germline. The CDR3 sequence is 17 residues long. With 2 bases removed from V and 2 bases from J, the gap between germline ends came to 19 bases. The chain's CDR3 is CASSFTKRLRGNYGYTF. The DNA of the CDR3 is TGTGCCAGCAGCTTCACCAAGCGATTGAGGGGGAACTATGGCTACACCTTC.

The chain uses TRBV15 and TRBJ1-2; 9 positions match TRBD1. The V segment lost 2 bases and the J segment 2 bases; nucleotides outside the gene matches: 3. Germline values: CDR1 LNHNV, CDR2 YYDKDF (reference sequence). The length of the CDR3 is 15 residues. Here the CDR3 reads CATSRPDRGNYGYTF. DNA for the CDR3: TGTGCCACCAGCAGACCGGACAGGGGCAACTATGGCTACACCTTC.

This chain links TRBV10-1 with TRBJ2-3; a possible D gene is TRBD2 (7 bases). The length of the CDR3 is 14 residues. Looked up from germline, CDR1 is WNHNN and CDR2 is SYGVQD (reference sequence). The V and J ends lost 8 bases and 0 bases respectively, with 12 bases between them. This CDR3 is CASPRGASTDTQYF. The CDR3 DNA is TGCGCCAGCCCCCGGGGGGCTAGCACAGATACGCAGTATTTT.

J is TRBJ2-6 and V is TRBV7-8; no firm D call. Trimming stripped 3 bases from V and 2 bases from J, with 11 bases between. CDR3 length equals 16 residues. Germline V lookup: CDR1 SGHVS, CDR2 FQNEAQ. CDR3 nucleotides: TGTGCCAGCAGCTTGAGCCTAGGACCTGGGGCCAACGTCCTGACTTTC. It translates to CASSLSLGPGANVLTF.

The CDR3 bases are TGCAGCGTTCGATTACCAGGGGGCTATGGCTACACCTTC. This codes for CSVRLPGGYGYTF. The chain employs TRBV29-1 and TRBJ1-2; TRBD1 agrees at 7 bases. The junction had 7 bases not matched to a gene; V was cut back by 5 bases and J by 4 bases. Germline V lookup: CDR1 SQVTM, CDR2 ANQGSEA. CDR3 size: 13 residues.

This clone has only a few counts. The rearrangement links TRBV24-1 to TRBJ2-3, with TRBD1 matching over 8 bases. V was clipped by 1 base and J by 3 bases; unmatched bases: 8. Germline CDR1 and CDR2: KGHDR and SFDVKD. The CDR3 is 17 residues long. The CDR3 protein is CATSDLTTGAYTDTQYF. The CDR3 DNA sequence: TGTGCCACCAGTGATTTAACGACAGGGGCCTATACAGATACGCAGTATTTT.

The CDR3 DNA reads TGTGCCAGCAGTTCCCCTCCGGAGACCCAGTACTTC. It encodes CASSSPPETQYF. The V call is TRBV12-3 or TRBV12-4, the J call TRBJ2-5, with D unresolved. Trimming removed 4 bases at V and 5 bases at J, with 8 bases between. The CDR3 consists of 12 residues.

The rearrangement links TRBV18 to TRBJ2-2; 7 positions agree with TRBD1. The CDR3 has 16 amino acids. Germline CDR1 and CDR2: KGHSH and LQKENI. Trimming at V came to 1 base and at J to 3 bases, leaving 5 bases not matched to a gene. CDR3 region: CASSPQGAGDTGELFF. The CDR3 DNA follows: TGTGCCAGCTCACCACAGGGGGCTGGTGACACCGGGGAGCTGTTTTTT.

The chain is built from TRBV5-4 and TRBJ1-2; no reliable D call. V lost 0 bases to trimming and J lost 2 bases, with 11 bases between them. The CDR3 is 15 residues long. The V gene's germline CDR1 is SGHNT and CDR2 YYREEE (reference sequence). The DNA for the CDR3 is TGTGCCAGCAGCTTGGAACCTAAAGCAAACTATGGCTACACCTTC. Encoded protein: CASSLEPKANYGYTF.

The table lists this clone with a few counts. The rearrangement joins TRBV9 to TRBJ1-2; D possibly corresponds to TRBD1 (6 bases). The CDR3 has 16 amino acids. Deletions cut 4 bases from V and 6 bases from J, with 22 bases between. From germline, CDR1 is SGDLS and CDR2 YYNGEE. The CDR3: CASSPTNRRGENGYTF. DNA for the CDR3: TGTGCCAGCAGCCCTACTAACCGAAGGGGGGAAAATGGCTACACCTTC.

The DNA of the CDR3 is TGCGCCAGCAGCCAACAGGGGGAGGTTGAAGCTTTCTTT. This codes for CASSQQGEVEAFF. The chain joins TRBV5-1 to TRBJ1-1; TRBD1 agrees at 8 bases. CDR1 and CDR2 from the germline V gene are SGHRS and YFSETQ. The CDR3 has 13 amino acids. V gave up 4 bases and J gave up 7 bases; unmatched junction bases: 6.

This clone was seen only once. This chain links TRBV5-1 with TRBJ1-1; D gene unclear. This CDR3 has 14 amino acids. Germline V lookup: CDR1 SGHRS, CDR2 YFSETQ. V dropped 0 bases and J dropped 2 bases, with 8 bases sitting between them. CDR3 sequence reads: CASSLGSGNTEAFF. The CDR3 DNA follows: TGCGCCAGCAGCTTGGGTTCGGGTAACACTGAAGCTTTCTTT. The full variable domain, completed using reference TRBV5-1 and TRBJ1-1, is KAGVTQTPRYLIKTRGQQVTLSCSPISGHRSVSWYQQTPGQGLQFLFEYFSETQRNKGNFPGRFSGRQFSNSRSEMNVSTLELGDSALYLCASSLGSGNTEAFFGQGTRLTVV.

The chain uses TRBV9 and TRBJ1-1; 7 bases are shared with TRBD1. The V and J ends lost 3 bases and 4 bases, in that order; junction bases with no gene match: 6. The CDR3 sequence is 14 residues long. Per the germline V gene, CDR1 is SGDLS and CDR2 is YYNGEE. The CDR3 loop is CASSANRGGTEAFF. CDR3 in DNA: TGTGCCAGCAGCGCGAACAGGGGAGGCACTGAAGCTTTCTTT.

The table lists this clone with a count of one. CDR3 amino acids: CATSLRGAGDYEQYF. As DNA, the CDR3 is TGTGCCACATCCCTGCGGGGGGCGGGGGACTACGAGCAGTACTTC. The rearrangement uses TRBV2 and TRBJ2-7; 8 bases match TRBD2. The V segment lost 10 bases and the J segment 3 bases; nucleotides outside the gene matches: 14. CDR1 and CDR2 (germline): SNHLY, FYNNEI. The CDR3 runs to 15 residues.

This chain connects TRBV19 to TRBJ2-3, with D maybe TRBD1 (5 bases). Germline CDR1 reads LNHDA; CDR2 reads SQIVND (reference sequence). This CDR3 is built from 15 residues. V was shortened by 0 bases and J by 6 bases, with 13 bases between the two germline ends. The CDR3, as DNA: TGTGCCAGTAGTATAGACGGCAGGGCAACGGATACGCAGTATTTT. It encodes CASSIDGRATDTQYF.